What follows is one T cell receptor (beta chain) and its context. Its antigen is unidentified. V dropped 5 bases and J dropped 2 bases, with 13 bases sitting between them. CDR1 is MNHNY, CDR2 SVGAGI, per germline (reference sequence). This CDR3 contains 15 residues. The data were taken from a study of T cells in localized non-small cell lung cancer. Study-wide results and caveats: Sequencing was limited to one tumor region, leaving the possibility of heterogeneity open. For the top 100 tumor clones, a median about 56 also appeared in adjacent lung. Uninvolved adjacent lung had more T cell clonality than any other tissue, topping tumor.

Sequenced by immunoSEQ multiplex PCR; TCRdb stores in-frame clones only, minus some. The table shows about 56,000 clones, with more than 80% occurring only once. This receptor was obtained from a woman between 35 and 75 years old with stage I lung adenocarcinoma. The starting material was peripheral blood, obtained before any cancer treatment. The chain couples TRBV6-6 to TRBJ2-1, with D unclear. CDR3 DNA: TGTGCCAGCAGTCCACTGACCCACCCCTACAATGAGCAGTTCTTC. Residues: CASSPLTHPYNEQFF.